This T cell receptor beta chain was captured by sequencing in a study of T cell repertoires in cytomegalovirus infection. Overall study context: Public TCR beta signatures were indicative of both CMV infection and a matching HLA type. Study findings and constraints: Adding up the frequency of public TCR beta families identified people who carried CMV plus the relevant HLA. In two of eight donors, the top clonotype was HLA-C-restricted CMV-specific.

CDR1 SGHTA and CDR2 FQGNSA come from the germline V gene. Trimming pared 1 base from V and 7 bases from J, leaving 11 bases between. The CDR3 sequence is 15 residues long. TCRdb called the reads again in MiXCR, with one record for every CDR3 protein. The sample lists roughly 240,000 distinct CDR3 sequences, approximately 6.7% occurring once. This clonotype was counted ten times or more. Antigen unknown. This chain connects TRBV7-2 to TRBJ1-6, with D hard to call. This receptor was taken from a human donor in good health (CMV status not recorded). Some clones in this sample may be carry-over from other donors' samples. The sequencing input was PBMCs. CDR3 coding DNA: TGTGCCAGCAGCTTAGGCCTGGCGGAAAATTCACCCCTCCACTTT. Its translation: CASSLGLAENSPLHF.